The sequence of this T cell receptor (beta chain) was determined in a study of PD-L1 blockade in urothelial cancer. Study-wide context: From 0 to 3 prior chemotherapy regimens had been given to the patients.

The length of the CDR3 is 13 residues. V lost 6 bases and J lost 5; bases outside the gene matches: 4. Germline V gene data show CDR1 as KGHSH and CDR2 as LQKENI. Libraries were prepared by immunoSEQ multiplex PCR; TCRdb keeps only in-frame clonotypes and omits some of them. The sample yields fewer than 55,000 clones, roughly four fifths seen once. The clonotype was recovered from a man aged 65 to 79 with urothelial cancer. Sequenced material: PBMCs, taken around atezolizumab (anti-PD-L1) treatment. The rearrangement uses TRBV18 and TRBJ1-5, with TRBD1 matching over 7 bases. CDR3 region: CASSLGTDQPQHF. CDR3 bases: TGTGCCAGCTCCCTTGGGACAGATCAGCCCCAGCATTTT.